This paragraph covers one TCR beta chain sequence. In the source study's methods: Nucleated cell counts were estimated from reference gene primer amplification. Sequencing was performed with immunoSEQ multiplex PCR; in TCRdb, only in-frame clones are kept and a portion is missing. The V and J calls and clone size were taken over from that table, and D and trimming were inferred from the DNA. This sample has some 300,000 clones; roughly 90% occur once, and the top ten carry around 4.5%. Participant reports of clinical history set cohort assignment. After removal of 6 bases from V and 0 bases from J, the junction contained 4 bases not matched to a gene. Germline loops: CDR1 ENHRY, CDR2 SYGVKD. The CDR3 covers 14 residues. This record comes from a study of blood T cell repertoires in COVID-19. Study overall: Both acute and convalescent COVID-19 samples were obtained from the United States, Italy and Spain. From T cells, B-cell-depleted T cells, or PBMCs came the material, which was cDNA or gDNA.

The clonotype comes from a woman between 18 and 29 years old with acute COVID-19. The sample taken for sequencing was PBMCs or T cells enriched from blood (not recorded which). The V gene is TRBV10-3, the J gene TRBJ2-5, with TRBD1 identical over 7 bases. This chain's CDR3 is CAISIGQDQETQYF. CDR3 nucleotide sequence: TGTGCCATCAGCATCGGACAGGACCAAGAGACCCAGTACTTC.